The 18 T cell receptor beta chains below all came from one sample that was sequenced in a study of vaccination and CD4 T cells after COVID-19. Oncomine TCR Beta short-read sequencing was applied to DNA from cultured CD4+ T cells. Via MiXCR, TCRdb re-called the PCR reads, giving one row per CDR3 protein. The sample consists of under 25,000 distinct CDR3 sequences, approximately 59% of them appearing once. No antigen has been identified for these receptors. Treatment specified: approximately 9-day PBMC culture with coronavirus spike peptide pools or control peptides (ViraFEST assay). This specimen consisted of CD4+ T cells from blood, cultured in vitro, obtained after SARS-CoV-2 vaccination. The receptors stem from a human donor who received a COVID-19 vaccine.

The chain has TRBV6-5 and TRBJ1-6; TRBD1 might be the D (5 bases). The germline CDR1 and CDR2 sequences are MNHEY and SVGAGI. The V end lost 3 bases, the J end lost 0 bases, and 9 bases lay between the germline ends. This CDR3 comprises 16 residues. The CDR3 here is CASSYMQGSYNSPLHF. In nucleotides, the CDR3 is TGTGCCAGCAGTTATATGCAGGGCTCCTATAATTCACCCCTCCACTTT.

In this sample, this clonotype turned up a few times. This chain uses TRBV12-3 or TRBV12-4 with TRBJ1-2, with 8 bases fitting TRBD1. The CDR3 consists of 12 residues. V dropped 6 bases and J dropped 8; count of bases not matched to a gene: 5. The CDR3: CASRDREEGYTF. CDR3 nucleotides: TGTGCCAGCAGGGACAGGGAAGAGGGCTACACCTTC.

This chain links TRBV6-1 with TRBJ1-1, with D unclear. Trimming shortened V by 3 bases and J by 1 base, and 6 bases separated the two germline ends. CDR3 length: 13 residues. Germline CDR1 MNHNS, CDR2 SASEGT. This CDR3 reads CASSDNGNTEAFF. CDR3 sequence (DNA): TGTGCCAGCAGTGACAATGGGAACACTGAAGCTTTCTTT.

The chain is built from TRBV20-1 and TRBJ2-7, with TRBD1 matching over 8 bases. Germline loops: CDR1 DFQATT, CDR2 SNEGSKA (reference sequence). V trimming: 4 bases; J trimming: 3 bases; junction bases outside the gene matches: 5. The CDR3 consists of 13 residues. The CDR3 protein is CSATGQGHYEQYF. The CDR3 region has the DNA TGCAGTGCTACCGGACAGGGTCACTACGAGCAGTACTTC.

The V call is TRBV12-3 or TRBV12-4, the J call TRBJ1-2; D gene unclear. Trimming stripped 4 bases from V and 4 bases from J, with 16 bases between. The CDR3 has 15 amino acids. The CDR3 DNA reads TGTGCCAGCAGTTCAGTTCCGGGATTCGGCTATGGCTACACCTTC. Encoded protein: CASSSVPGFGYGYTF.

This clonotype has only a few counts. The chain has TRBV7-9 and TRBJ1-4; 7 bases agree with TRBD1. J gave up 5 bases and V 4 bases, and 10 bases lay outside the gene matches. The CDR3 totals 16 residues. The germline V gene has CDR1 SEHNR and CDR2 FQNEAQ (reference sequence). The CDR3 DNA is TGTGCCAGCAGCTCCTACAATAAGGACAGGAATGAAAAACTGTTTTTT. Its protein is CASSSYNKDRNEKLFF.

This rearrangement joins TRBV7-2 to TRBJ1-6; unclear D gene. The V end lost 5 bases, the J end lost 7 bases, and 9 bases lay between the germline ends. There are 13 residues in the CDR3. Looked up from germline, CDR1 is SGHTA and CDR2 is FQGNSA. Here the CDR3 DNA reads TGTGCCAGCAGCCCGTCAGTGAATTCACCCCTCCACTTT. It is translated as CASSPSVNSPLHF.

This clonotype turned up a few times. The V gene is TRBV7-2, the J gene TRBJ1-5, with D possibly TRBD1 on 5 matching bases. CDR1 SGHTA and CDR2 FQGNSA come from the germline V gene. V was clipped by 5 bases and J by 0 bases, with 8 bases between them. The CDR3 has 14 amino acids. Written as DNA, the CDR3 is TGTGCCAGCAGCCCAGGGTATAGCAATCAGCCCCAGCATTTT. This gives the protein CASSPGYSNQPQHF.

The chain links TRBV7-2 to TRBJ1-5; no clear D gene. V was shortened by 4 bases and J by 4 bases, with 5 bases between the two germline ends. This CDR3 has 12 residues. Germline CDR1 reads SGHTA; CDR2 reads FQGNSA. The CDR3 nucleotides read TGTGCCAGCAGCTGGGGAAATCAGCCCCAGCATTTT. It specifies CASSWGNQPQHF.

V and J are TRBV5-4 and TRBJ1-2, with D possibly matching TRBD1 (5 bases). V lost 0 bases to trimming and J lost 0 bases, with 9 bases between them. The CDR3 extends over 15 amino acids. CDR1 and CDR2 (germline): SGHNT, YYREEE (reference sequence). The CDR3 protein is CASSLVRGSNYGYTF. The CDR3 nucleotides are TGTGCCAGCAGCTTGGTTCGGGGCTCTAACTATGGCTACACCTTC.

In this sample, this clonotype turned up once. V usage is TRBV7-9 and J usage is TRBJ2-5; TRBD2 is a possible D gene (7 bases). V was pared by 6 bases and J by 5 bases, with 16 bases between. The germline V gene encodes CDR1 SEHNR and CDR2 FQNEAQ (reference sequence). The CDR3 is made up of 14 amino acids. CDR3 loop: CASRLRGPLETQYF. The DNA of the CDR3 is TGTGCCAGCAGGTTGCGGGGGCCCTTGGAGACCCAGTACTTC.

The chain carries TRBV9 and TRBJ1-6, with a possible D match to TRBD1 (5 bases). Germline V gene data show CDR1 as SGDLS and CDR2 as YYNGEE. There are 15 residues in the CDR3. The germline V and J ends were trimmed by 0 bases and 8 bases, with 12 bases remaining between them. This CDR3 is CASSVGQMIHSPLHF. The CDR3 nucleotides are TGTGCCAGCAGCGTAGGACAGATGATTCATTCACCCCTCCACTTT.

The rearrangement uses TRBV28 and TRBJ1-1; D may be TRBD1 (5 bases). Looked up from germline, CDR1 is MDHEN and CDR2 is SYDVKM. V dropped 6 bases and J dropped 1 base, with 9 bases sitting between them. The CDR3 length is 13 residues. The CDR3 loop reads CASSEQGNTEAFF. The DNA for the CDR3 is TGTGCCAGCAGCGAGCAGGGGAACACTGAAGCTTTCTTT.

The rearrangement uses TRBV27 and TRBJ1-1, with a possible D match to TRBD1 (6 bases). Deletions cut 8 bases from V and 5 bases from J, with 18 bases between. Germline lookup yields CDR1 MNHEY and CDR2 SMNVEV (reference sequence). CDR3 length: 14 amino acids. CDR3 DNA: TGTGCCAGCGGACCTACAGGGTTAGGGACTGAAGCTTTCTTT. It is translated as CASGPTGLGTEAFF.

About this clonotype itself: Without the conserved terminal phenylalanine or tryptophan, this CDR3 likely stems from a read error. This chain joins TRBV6-1 and TRBJ1-6; 7 nucleotides align to TRBD1. The J segment lost 4 bases and the V segment lost 4 bases, leaving 7 bases of the junction unmatched. CDR1 and CDR2 (germline): MNHNS, SASEGT. CDR3 size: 16 residues. CDR3 sequence: CASSATGQEYNSPLHY. The CDR3 DNA reads as TGTGCCAGCAGTGCCACTGGACAGGAGTATAATTCACCCCTCCACTAT.

The J gene is TRBJ2-5, the V gene TRBV24-1, with 11 positions matching TRBD2. This CDR3 is built from 16 residues. After removal of 4 bases from V and 5 bases from J, the junction contained 8 bases not matched to a gene. Germline values: CDR1 KGHDR, CDR2 SFDVKD. The CDR3 region is CATSDTLAGGSETQYF. CDR3 bases: TGTGCCACCAGTGACACTCTAGCGGGGGGTTCGGAGACCCAGTACTTC.

The V gene is TRBV25-1, the J gene TRBJ2-5; D possibly uses TRBD1 or TRBD2 (7 bases each). The CDR3 has 13 residues. Trimming stripped 6 bases from V and 5 bases from J, with 13 bases between. Per germline, CDR1 MGHDK and CDR2 SYGVNS. The CDR3 DNA sequence: TGTGCCAGCAGGGGGACAGCGGGGGAGACCCAGTACTTC. This sequence encodes CASRGTAGETQYF. The variable domain in full, completed from reference TRBV25-1 and TRBJ2-5, reads EADIYQTPRYLVIGTGKKITLECSQTMGHDKMYWYQQDPGMELHLIHYSYGVNSTEKGDLSSESTVSRIRTEHFPLTLESARPSHTSQYLCASRGTAGETQYFGPGTRLLVL.

The rearrangement links TRBV19 to TRBJ1-2; a possible D gene is TRBD1 (6 bases). In germline, CDR1 is LNHDA, CDR2 SQIVND (reference sequence). V lost 10 bases to trimming and J lost 7 bases, with 25 bases between them. This CDR3 has 15 residues. The CDR3 spells CATALRRGTGTGYTF. The CDR3 nucleotides read TGTGCCACTGCCCTTCGGCGGGGCACAGGGACTGGCTACACCTTC.